These T cell receptor beta chains were read from a single sample in a study of shared clonotypes between healthy human individuals. Here immunoSEQ multiplex PCR was the method, and the copy in TCRdb shows in-frame clones only, minus some. In the table there are over a million clones, 97% to 99% of which are singletons. Sequencing was done on a sample of naive CD4+ T cells sorted from blood. The receptors were gathered from a man aged 25 to 40 in good health. The conserved cysteine and the conserved F or W are not part of the CDR3 here.

V	J	CDR3
TRBV6-6	TRBJ2-7	ASSYLGQGLTYEQY
TRBV9	TRBJ1-1	ASSLGLGNTEAF
TRBV14	TRBJ1-2	ASSPIRPRTGKGYGYT
TRBV7-2	TRBJ2-4	ASSLAGVGAGAPAKNIQY
TRBV6-4	TRBJ2-1	ASSDSAGGYNEQF
TRBV6-1	TRBJ2-5	ASSARQVQGTQY
TRBV7-2	TRBJ2-7	ASSRNAGTGYEQY
TRBV5-1	TRBJ2-7	ASSAYRRSSYEQY
TRBV11-2	TRBJ1-2	ASSLNGDRGLDYT
TRBV6-1	TRBJ2-7	ASTRQGSYEQY
TRBV11-3	TRBJ2-1	ASSLDRGEETNEQF
TRBV27	TRBJ2-1	ASSPDRSNEQF
TRBV6-5	TRBJ2-2	ASPTSTGELF
TRBV9	TRBJ2-3	ASSVPRTSGFGDTQY
TRBV7-9	TRBJ1-1	ASSSWTGTYTEAF
TRBV10-1	TRBJ2-1	ASSESGSGISSYNEQF
TRBV5-4	TRBJ2-7	ASSLAGVSGRCS
TRBV14	TRBJ2-5	ASSQPRERETQY
TRBV5-4	TRBJ1-4	ASSLTDRAGEKLF
TRBV9	TRBJ1-2	ASSVSASALVEYGYT
TRBV11-1	TRBJ1-1	ASSTAGFLEARGAF
TRBV27	TRBJ2-3	ASSFTGPSTDTQY
TRBV18	TRBJ2-7	ASSVQGAIAYEQY
TRBV2	TRBJ2-5	ASSPTGTGSWAQY
TRBV2	TRBJ2-7	ASHSTYEQY
TRBV27	TRBJ2-2	ASSLWTGGSGGELF
TRBV9	TRBJ2-1	ASSLRQASYNEQF
TRBV28	TRBJ1-2	ATSMRVYGYT
TRBV19	TRBJ1-5	ASSITDRGNQPQH
TRBV6-5	TRBJ1-3	ASSTTGVSGNTIY
TRBV10-1	TRBJ2-3	ASSLRDTDTQY
TRBV6-5	TRBJ2-2	ASSYQGNTGELF
TRBV29-1	TRBJ2-5	SVATGQGAPGETQY
TRBV2	TRBJ2-1	ASSGLAGVINEQF
TRBV5-4	TRBJ2-7	ASSLIGAHEQY
TRBV5-1	TRBJ2-2	ASSLGQRSTGELF
TRBV29-1	TRBJ1-2	SVVDSVGVRGYT
TRBV29-1	TRBJ1-2	SVEAGQTNYGYT
TRBV28	TRBJ1-5	ASIFTWSNQPQH
TRBV15	TRBJ2-7	ATSRTGLAGGPPYEQY
TRBV10-3	TRBJ2-3	AISESDTDTQY
TRBV27	TRBJ1-2	ASSSRGGYGYT
TRBV2	TRBJ2-5	ASSDRTAHQETQY
TRBV5-1	TRBJ1-1	ASSLGQPNTEAF
TRBV7-8	TRBJ2-5	ASSLVRGAGEETQY
TRBV27	TRBJ1-2	ASSFGGGYGYT
TRBV28	TRBJ2-2	ASIPGGLNTGELF
TRBV5-1	TRBJ2-3	ASITRDRLEADTQY
TRBV7-2	TRBJ2-5	ASRRYHSFLNVETQY
TRBV6-5	TRBJ2-5	ASSLTGTLQETQY
TRBV5-4	TRBJ2-3	ASGTSGRTDTQY
TRBV7-9	TRBJ1-3	ASSLGLGGNTIY